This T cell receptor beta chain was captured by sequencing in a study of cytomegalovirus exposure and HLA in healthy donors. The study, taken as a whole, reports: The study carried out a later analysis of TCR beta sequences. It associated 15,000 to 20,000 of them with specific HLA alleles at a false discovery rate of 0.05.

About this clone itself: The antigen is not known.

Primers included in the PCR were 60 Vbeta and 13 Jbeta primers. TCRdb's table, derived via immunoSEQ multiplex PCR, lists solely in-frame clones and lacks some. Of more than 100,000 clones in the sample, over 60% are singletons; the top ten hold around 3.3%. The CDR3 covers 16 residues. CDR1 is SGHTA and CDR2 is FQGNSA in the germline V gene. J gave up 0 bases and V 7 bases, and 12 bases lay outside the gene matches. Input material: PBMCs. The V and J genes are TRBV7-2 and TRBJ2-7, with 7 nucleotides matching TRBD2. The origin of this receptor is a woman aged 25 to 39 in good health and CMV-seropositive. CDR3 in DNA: TGTGCCAGCACCGATCCAGGTGGCGGGAGCTCCTACGAGCAGTACTTC. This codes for CASTDPGGGSSYEQYF.